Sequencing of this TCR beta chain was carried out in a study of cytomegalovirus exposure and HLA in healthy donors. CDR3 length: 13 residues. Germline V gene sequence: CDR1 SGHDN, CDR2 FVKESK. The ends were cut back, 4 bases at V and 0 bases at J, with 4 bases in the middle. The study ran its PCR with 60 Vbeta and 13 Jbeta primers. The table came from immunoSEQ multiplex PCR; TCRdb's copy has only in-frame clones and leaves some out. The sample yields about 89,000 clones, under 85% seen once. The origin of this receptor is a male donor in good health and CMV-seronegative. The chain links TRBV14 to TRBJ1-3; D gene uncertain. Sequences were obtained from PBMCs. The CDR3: CASSLNSGNTIYF. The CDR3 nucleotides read TGTGCCAGCAGCCTAAACTCTGGAAACACCATATATTTT.